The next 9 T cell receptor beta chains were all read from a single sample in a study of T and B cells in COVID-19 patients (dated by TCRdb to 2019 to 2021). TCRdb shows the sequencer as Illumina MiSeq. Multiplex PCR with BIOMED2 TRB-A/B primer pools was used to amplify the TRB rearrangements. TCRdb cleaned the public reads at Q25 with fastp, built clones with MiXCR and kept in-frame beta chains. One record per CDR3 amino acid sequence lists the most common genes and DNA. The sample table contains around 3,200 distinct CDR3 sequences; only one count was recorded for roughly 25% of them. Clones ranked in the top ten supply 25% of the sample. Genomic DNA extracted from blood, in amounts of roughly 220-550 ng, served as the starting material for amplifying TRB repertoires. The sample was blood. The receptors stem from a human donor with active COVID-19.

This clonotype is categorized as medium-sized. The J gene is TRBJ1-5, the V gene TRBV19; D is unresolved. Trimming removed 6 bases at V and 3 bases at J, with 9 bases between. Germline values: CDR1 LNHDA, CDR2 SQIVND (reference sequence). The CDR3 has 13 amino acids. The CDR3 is CASSLQNNQPQHF. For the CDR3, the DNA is TGTGCCAGTAGCTTGCAGAACAATCAGCCCCAGCATTTT.

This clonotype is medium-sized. The CDR3 DNA sequence: TGTGCCAGCAGCCGACGCGGAGGGTTGGGGGGGGCCAACGTCCTGACTTTC. Its translation is CASSRRGGLGGANVLTF. This sequence joins TRBV6-5 and TRBJ2-6, with a possible D match to TRBD2 (6 bases). V shed 6 bases and J shed 4 bases, with 19 bases lying between them. CDR3 size: 17 residues. CDR1 and CDR2 (germline): MNHEY, SVGAGI.

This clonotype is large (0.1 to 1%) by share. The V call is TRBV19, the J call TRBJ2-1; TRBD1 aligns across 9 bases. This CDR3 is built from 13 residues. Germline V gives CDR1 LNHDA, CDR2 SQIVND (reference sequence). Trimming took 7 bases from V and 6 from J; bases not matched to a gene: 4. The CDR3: CASMPGQGNEQFF. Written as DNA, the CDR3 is TGTGCCAGTATGCCGGGACAGGGCAATGAGCAGTTCTTC.

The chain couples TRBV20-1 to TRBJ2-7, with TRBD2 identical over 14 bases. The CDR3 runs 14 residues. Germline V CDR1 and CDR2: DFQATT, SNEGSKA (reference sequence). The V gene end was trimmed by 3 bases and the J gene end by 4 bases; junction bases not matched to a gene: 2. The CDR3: CSASRLAGGYEQYF. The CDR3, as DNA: TGCAGTGCTAGTAGACTAGCGGGGGGGTACGAGCAGTACTTC.

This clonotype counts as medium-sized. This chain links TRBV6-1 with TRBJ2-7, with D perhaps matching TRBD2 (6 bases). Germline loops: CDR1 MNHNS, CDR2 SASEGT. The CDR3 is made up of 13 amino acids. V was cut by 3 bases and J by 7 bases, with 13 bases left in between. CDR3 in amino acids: CASSEGRFGEQYF. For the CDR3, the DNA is TGTGCCAGCAGTGAGGGGAGGTTCGGGGAGCAGTACTTC.

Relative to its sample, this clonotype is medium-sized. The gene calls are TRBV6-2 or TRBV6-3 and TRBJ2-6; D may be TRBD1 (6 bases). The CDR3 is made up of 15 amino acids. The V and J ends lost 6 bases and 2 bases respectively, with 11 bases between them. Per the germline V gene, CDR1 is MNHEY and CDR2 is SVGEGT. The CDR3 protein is CASSYTGTGANVLTF. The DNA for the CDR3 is TGTGCCAGCAGCTACACAGGGACTGGGGCCAACGTCCTGACTTTC.

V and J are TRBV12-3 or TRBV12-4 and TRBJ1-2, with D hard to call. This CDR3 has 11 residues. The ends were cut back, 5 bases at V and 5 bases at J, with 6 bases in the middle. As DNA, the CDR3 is TGTGCCAGCAGTCATGGTTATGGCTACACCTTC. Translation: CASSHGYGYTF.

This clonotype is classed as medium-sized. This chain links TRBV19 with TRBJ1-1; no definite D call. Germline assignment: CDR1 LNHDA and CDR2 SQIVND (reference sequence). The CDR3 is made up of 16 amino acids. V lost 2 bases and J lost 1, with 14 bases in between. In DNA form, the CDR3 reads TGTGCCAGTAGTATAACAGTGGGGAGTTGGAACACTGAAGCTTTCTTT. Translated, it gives CASSITVGSWNTEAFF.

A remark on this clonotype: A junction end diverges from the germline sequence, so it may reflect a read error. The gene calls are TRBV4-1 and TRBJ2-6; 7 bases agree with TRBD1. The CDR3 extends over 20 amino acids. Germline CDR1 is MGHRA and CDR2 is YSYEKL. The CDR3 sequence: CACSQHSRGTDLSGANVLTF. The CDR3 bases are TGCGCCTGCAGCCAACACTCGAGGGGGACAGACCTTTCCGGGGCCAACGTCCTGACTTTC.